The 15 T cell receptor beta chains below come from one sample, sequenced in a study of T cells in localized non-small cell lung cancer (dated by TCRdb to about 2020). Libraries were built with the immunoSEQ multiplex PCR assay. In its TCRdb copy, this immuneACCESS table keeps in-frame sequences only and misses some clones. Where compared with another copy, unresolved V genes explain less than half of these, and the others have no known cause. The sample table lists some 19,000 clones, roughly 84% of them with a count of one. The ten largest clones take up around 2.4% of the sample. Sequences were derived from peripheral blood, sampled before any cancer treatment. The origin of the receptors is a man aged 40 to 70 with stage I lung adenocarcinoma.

The CDR3 sequence is CASSVRGAGTGELFF. The CDR3 nucleotides read TGTGCCAGCAGCGTCCGGGGGGCAGGCACCGGGGAGCTGTTTTTT. V gene TRBV9 combines with J gene TRBJ2-2, with a possible D match to TRBD2 (7 bases). V was pared by 2 bases and J by 4 bases, with 12 bases between. The CDR3 covers 15 residues. Germline V gene lookup returns CDR1 SGDLS and CDR2 YYNGEE. Combining the CDR3 with reference TRBV9 and TRBJ2-2 gives the whole variable domain DSGVTQTPKHLITATGQRVTLRCSPRSGDLSVYWYQQSLDQGLQFLIQYYNGEERAKGNILERFSAQQFPDLHSELNLSSLELGDSALYFCASSVRGAGTGELFFGEGSRLTVL.

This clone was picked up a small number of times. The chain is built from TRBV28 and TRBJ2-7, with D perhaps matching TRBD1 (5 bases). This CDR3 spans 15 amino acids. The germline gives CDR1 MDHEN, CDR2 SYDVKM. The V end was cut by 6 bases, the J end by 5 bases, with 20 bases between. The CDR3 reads CASRSDRVVGNEQYF. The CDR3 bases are TGTGCCAGCAGATCCGACAGAGTTGTGGGGAACGAGCAGTACTTC. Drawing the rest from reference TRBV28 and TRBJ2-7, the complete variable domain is DVKVTQSSRYLVKRTGEKVFLECVQDMDHENMFWYRQDPGLGLRLIYFSYDVKMKEKGDIPEGYSVSREKKERFSLILESASTNQTSMYLCASRSDRVVGNEQYFGPGTRLTVT.

The CDR3 region has the DNA TGTGCCAGCAGCCCAACTAGCGGGGGCCGAAGCACAGATACGCAGTATTTT. Translation gives CASSPTSGGRSTDTQYF. The chain recombines TRBV7-8 with TRBJ2-3, with TRBD2 matching over 11 bases. This CDR3 contains 17 residues. The germline V gene encodes CDR1 SGHVS and CDR2 FQNEAQ. The V and J ends lost 5 bases and 0 bases, in that order; junction bases with no gene match: 7.

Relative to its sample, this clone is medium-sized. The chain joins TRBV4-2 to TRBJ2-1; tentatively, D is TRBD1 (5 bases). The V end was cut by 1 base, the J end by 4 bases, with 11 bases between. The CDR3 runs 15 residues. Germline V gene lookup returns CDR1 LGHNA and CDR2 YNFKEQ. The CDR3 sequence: CASSQGTSGYNEQFF. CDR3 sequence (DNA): TGTGCCAGCAGCCAAGGAACCTCAGGGTACAATGAGCAGTTCTTC.

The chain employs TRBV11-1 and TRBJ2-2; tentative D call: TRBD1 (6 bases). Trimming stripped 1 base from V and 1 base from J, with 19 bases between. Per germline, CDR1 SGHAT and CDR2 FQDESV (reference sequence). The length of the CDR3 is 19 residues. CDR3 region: CASSLEVAAGVGNTGELFF. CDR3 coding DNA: TGTGCCAGCAGCTTAGAGGTCGCGGCAGGGGTGGGGAACACCGGGGAGCTGTTTTTT.

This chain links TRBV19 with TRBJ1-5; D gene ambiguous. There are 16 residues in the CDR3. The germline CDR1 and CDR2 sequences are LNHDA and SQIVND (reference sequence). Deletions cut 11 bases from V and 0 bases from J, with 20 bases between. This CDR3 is CAGGSPQENSNQPQHF. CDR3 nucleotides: TGTGCCGGCGGGTCGCCGCAGGAAAATAGCAATCAGCCCCAGCATTTT.

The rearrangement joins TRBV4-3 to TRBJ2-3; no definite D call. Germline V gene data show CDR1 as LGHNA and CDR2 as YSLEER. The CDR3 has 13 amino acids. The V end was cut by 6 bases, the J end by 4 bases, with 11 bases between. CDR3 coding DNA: TGCGCCAGCAGTCTACAGCAGTCAGATACGCAGTATTTT. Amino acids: CASSLQQSDTQYF.

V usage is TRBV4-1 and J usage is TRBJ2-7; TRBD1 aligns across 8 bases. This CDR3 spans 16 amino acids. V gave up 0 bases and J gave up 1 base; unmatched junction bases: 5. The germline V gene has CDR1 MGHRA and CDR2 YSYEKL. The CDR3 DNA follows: TGCGCCAGCAGCCAAGAAGACAGGGGAGTATCCTACGAGCAGTACTTC. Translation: CASSQEDRGVSYEQYF.

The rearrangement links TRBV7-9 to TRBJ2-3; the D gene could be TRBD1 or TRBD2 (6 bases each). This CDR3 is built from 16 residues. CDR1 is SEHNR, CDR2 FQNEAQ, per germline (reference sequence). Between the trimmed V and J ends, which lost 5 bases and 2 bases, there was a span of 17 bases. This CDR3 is CASSQPKGGVTDTQYF. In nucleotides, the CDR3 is TGTGCCAGCAGCCAACCAAAGGGGGGTGTCACAGATACGCAGTATTTT.

The CDR3 is CASSYLPPNLDEQYF. In DNA form, the CDR3 reads TGTGCCAGCTCATACCTTCCCCCGAACTTGGACGAGCAGTACTTC. The chain carries TRBV18 and TRBJ2-7, with no clear D. The CDR3 length is 15 residues. V shed 5 bases and J shed 5 bases, with 19 bases lying between them. The germline V gene encodes CDR1 KGHSH and CDR2 LQKENI. The full variable domain, its missing parts supplied by reference TRBV18 and TRBJ2-7, is NAGVMQNPRHLVRRRGQEARLRCSPMKGHSHVYWYRQLPEEGLKFMVYLQKENIIDESGMPKERFSAEFPKEGPSILRIQQVVRGDSAAYFCASSYLPPNLDEQYFGPGTRLTVT.

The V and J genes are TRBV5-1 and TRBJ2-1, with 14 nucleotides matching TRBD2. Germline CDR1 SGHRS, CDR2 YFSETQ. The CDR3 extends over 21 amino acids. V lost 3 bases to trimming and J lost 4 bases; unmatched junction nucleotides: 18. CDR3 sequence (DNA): TGCGCCAGCAGCTCCGCTCCGACTAGCGGGAGGGCCTCAAGGATTTACAATGAGCAGTTCTTC. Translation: CASSSAPTSGRASRIYNEQFF.

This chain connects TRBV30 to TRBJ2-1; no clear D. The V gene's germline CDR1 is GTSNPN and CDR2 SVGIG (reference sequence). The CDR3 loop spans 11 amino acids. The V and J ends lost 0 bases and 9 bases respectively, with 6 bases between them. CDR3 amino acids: CAWSVLGEQFF. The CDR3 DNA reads TGTGCCTGGAGTGTACTCGGTGAGCAGTTCTTC.

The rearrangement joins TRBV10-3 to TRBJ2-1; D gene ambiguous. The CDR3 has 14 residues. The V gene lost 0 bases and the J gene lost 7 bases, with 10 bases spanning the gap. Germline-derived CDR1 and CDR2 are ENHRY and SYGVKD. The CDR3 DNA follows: TGTGCCATCAGTGAGTCTGTTCGTGCGAATGAGCAGTTCTTC. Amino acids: CAISESVRANEQFF.

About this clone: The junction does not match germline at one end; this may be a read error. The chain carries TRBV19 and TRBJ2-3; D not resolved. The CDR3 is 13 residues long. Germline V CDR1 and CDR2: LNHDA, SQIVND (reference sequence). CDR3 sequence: CASSLEYVDTQYF. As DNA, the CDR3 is TGTGCCAGTAGTTTAGAATACGTGGATACGCAGTATTTT.

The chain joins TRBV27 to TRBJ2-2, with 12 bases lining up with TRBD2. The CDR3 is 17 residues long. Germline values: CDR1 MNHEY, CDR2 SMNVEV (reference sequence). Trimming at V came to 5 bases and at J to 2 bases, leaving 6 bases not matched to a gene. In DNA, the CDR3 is TGTGCCAGCAGTCGACTAGCGGGGGCCGATAACACCGGGGAGCTGTTTTTT. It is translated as CASSRLAGADNTGELFF.